This T cell receptor beta chain was recorded in a study of post-analysis software for immune sequencing data (dated by TCRdb to about 2015). Notes on the research overall: Disease courses on record covered relapsing-remitting, secondary progressive and progressive-relapsing multiple sclerosis, though some patients had no subtype annotation. Patient repertoires were compared against about twelve previously published healthy control repertoires from donors aged roughly 6 to 28 years. A subset of samples was prepared in parallel using single-end sample barcoding, then pooled and co-amplified after Illumina adapter ligation. What the authors observed across the whole study: The control group was slightly older than the multiple sclerosis patient group. Several TRBV segments, including TRBV5-6, TRBV5-1 and TRBV20-1, were significantly more frequent in patients than controls. Multiple sclerosis patients had significantly lower normalized Chao1 diversity than controls, a result that suggests substantial peripheral T-cell clonal expansion. Direct clustering with F measure showed strong co-clustering of samples prepared in the same batch, prompting a batch-effect correction.

Concerning this clonotype: What this receptor recognizes is not known. Qualities for individual bases were not recorded, and no much larger clone is one base off.

To demonstrate the VDJtools post-analysis software, the study profiled TCR beta repertoires from the peripheral blood of under 15 young patients with multiple sclerosis. The patients with multiple sclerosis were children and adolescents between roughly 6 and 15 years of age. Libraries were built with PCR. The sample was run on an Illumina HiSeq 2500. To reduce PCR and sequencing biases, unique molecular identifiers were incorporated into the TCR beta cDNA libraries. Every 1 to 10 million input T cells yielded about 500,000 cDNA molecules, meaning each molecule approximated one T cell. The patient libraries were prepared and sequenced using the same protocol as the earlier healthy control dataset. Samples belonging to the same batch were prepared together, multiplexed and sequenced on a shared HiSeq lane. In the authors' own workflow: MIGEC was used to process the raw barcoded reads, and molecular identifier groups with only a single read were discarded before consensus assembly and CDR3 extraction. VDJtools was used for post-analysis of the clonotype tables, with diversity normalized by down-sampling every dataset to the smallest sample size. In repertoire overlap clustering, CDR3 amino acid sequences, but not nucleotide sequences, were matched to correct batch-related cross-sample contamination. TCRdb redid the processing of the public reads, applying fastp at Q25 and MiXCR, and retained in-frame beta chains. Rows matching on CDR3 protein sequence are summarized as one entry with the most common DNA and genes. The V and J calls come from TCRdb's annotation, not from the publication. Here the sample has approximately 730,000 distinct CDR3 sequences; 46% occur a single time. The ten largest clonotypes hold 4.9% of the sample.

Cut back by 3 bases and 1 base, the V and J ends lie 9 bases apart. Per the germline V gene, LGHNA is the CDR1 and YSLEER is the CDR2. The CDR3 starts with the cysteine, ends with the phenylalanine, and has 14 residues. Only CDR3 DNA is held: 42 bases, read in frame from base 1. This chain joins TRBV4-3 to TRBJ1-2; a tentative D match to TRBD1 spans 6 bases. The source material was blood. The source is a girl aged 5-17 years with multiple sclerosis. The CDR3 protein is CASSHRGSNYGYTF. The DNA is TGCGCCAGCAGCCATAGGGGGAGTAACTATGGCTACACCTTC.